Presented here are 20 T cell receptor beta chains from one specimen sequenced in a study of T cell responses to AZD1222 COVID-19 vaccine. Measured with immunoSEQ multiplex PCR; TCRdb has only the in-frame clones, and not every one. The sample lists around 99,000 clones; 89% were seen once. The sample in question was peripheral blood, obtained on day 0 of AZD1222 vaccination. These receptors were taken from an adult in good health.

Points on this clone: At the DNA level, this CDR3 is encoded by other sequences in the same sample as well. The rearrangement links TRBV14 to TRBJ2-7, with 7 bases that match TRBD1. V shed 8 bases, J shed 2 bases, and the junction held 3 bases outside the gene matches. This CDR3 contains 12 residues. Germline V gives CDR1 SGHDN, CDR2 FVKESK. The CDR3 loop reads CASGGQTYEQYF. The CDR3 DNA sequence: TGTGCCAGCGGGGGACAGACCTACGAGCAGTACTTC.

The rearrangement joins TRBV27 to TRBJ2-7; D not resolved. Trimming left V 5 bases short and J 0 bases short, with 8 bases between. Germline V gene sequence: CDR1 MNHEY, CDR2 SMNVEV (reference sequence). This CDR3 region has 13 residues. CDR3 residues: CASSTPDSYEQYF. CDR3 coding DNA: TGTGCCAGCAGTACCCCAGACTCCTACGAGCAGTACTTC.

The rearrangement joins TRBV9 to TRBJ2-2; 9 positions agree with TRBD2. The CDR3 length is 16 residues. Looked up from germline, CDR1 is SGDLS and CDR2 is YYNGEE. V shed 0 bases, J shed 6 bases, and the junction held 6 bases outside the gene matches. The chain's CDR3 is CASSVAGGRAAGELFF. In DNA, the CDR3 is TGTGCCAGCAGCGTAGCGGGCGGGAGGGCCGCCGGGGAGCTGTTTTTT.

This sequence joins TRBV6-5 and TRBJ2-3, with 7 nucleotides matching TRBD2. CDR3 length equals 14 residues. V gave up 6 bases and J gave up 1 base; unmatched junction bases: 4. In germline, CDR1 is MNHEY, CDR2 SVGAGI. As DNA, the CDR3 is TGTGCCAGCAGACCTGGGGGGGGCACAGATACGCAGTATTTT. Encoded protein: CASRPGGGTDTQYF.

This sequence joins TRBV27 and TRBJ1-1, with a possible D match to TRBD1 (5 bases). V was clipped by 6 bases and J by 6 bases, with 14 bases between them. This CDR3 spans 13 amino acids. Looked up from germline, CDR1 is MNHEY and CDR2 is SMNVEV (reference sequence). The CDR3 sequence: CASRKSRGAEAFF. Written as DNA, the CDR3 is TGTGCCAGCAGAAAATCTCGAGGGGCTGAAGCTTTCTTT.

The chain couples TRBV28 to TRBJ1-1; D might be TRBD1 (5 bases). V was clipped by 6 bases and J by 0 bases, with 14 bases between them. CDR3 length: 15 amino acids. Germline V gene data show CDR1 as MDHEN and CDR2 as SYDVKM. This CDR3 is CASRPPQVLNTEAFF. In DNA form, the CDR3 reads TGTGCCAGCAGGCCACCACAGGTCCTGAACACTGAAGCTTTCTTT.

The chain uses TRBV2 and TRBJ1-2, with unresolved D. In germline, CDR1 is SNHLY, CDR2 FYNNEI. V lost 5 bases to trimming and J lost 3 bases, with 13 bases between them. The CDR3 has 14 amino acids. The CDR3 DNA follows: TGTGCCAGCAGTTCCTACGGGGTGTACTATGGCTACACCTTC. Its protein product is CASSSYGVYYGYTF.

J is TRBJ2-6 and V is TRBV9; 7 bases line up with TRBD1. This CDR3 comprises 19 residues. After removal of 2 bases from V and 0 bases from J, the junction contained 11 bases not matched to a gene. The V gene's germline CDR1 is SGDLS and CDR2 YYNGEE. CDR3 DNA sequence: TGTGCCAGCAGCGTGAGTGAGGGACAGCGCCTCTCTGGGGCCAACGTCCTGACTTTC. It encodes CASSVSEGQRLSGANVLTF.

The chain is built from TRBV9 and TRBJ2-3, with TRBD2 identical over 8 bases. The V gene's germline CDR1 is SGDLS and CDR2 YYNGEE. Unmatched junction bases numbered 4, after V lost 1 base and J lost 3 bases. CDR3 size: 15 residues. CDR3 sequence (DNA): TGTGCCAGCAGCGTACGCAGCGGGAGTACAGATACGCAGTATTTT. It codes for CASSVRSGSTDTQYF.

This clone was counted only a few times. The chain links TRBV7-7 to TRBJ2-1; 9 positions match TRBD2. The junction had 7 bases not matched to a gene; V was cut back by 3 bases and J by 1 base. This CDR3 is built from 17 residues. From germline, CDR1 is SSHAT and CDR2 FNYEAQ (reference sequence). CDR3 region: CASSFAPAGGSYNEQFF. The CDR3 DNA follows: TGTGCCAGCAGCTTCGCCCCAGCGGGAGGTTCCTACAATGAGCAGTTCTTC.

This clone was counted a single time. The V call is TRBV6-5, the J call TRBJ1-2, with TRBD1 matching 11 bases. Per the germline V gene, CDR1 is MNHEY and CDR2 is SVGAGI. V trimming: 6 bases; J trimming: 4 bases; junction bases outside the gene matches: 4. The CDR3 runs 14 residues. CDR3 sequence (DNA): TGTGCCAGCAGGGGGACAGGGGGTGTCTATGGCTACACCTTC. Translated, it gives CASRGTGGVYGYTF.

This chain joins TRBV10-3 and TRBJ2-7; D is unclear. The V end lost 8 bases, the J end lost 3 bases, and 5 bases lay between the germline ends. CDR3 length: 10 residues. The germline V gene has CDR1 ENHRY and CDR2 SYGVKD. CDR3 DNA: TGTGCCATCGGAAACTACGAGCAGTACTTC. Protein: CAIGNYEQYF.

The rearrangement joins TRBV15 to TRBJ1-2; no clear D gene. The germline V gene has CDR1 LNHNV and CDR2 YYDKDF (reference sequence). V was trimmed by 3 bases and J by 1 base, leaving 21 bases between them. This CDR3 region has 18 residues. CDR3 loop: CATSRGLRLSDGNYGYTF. As DNA, the CDR3 is TGTGCCACCAGCAGGGGCCTGAGGTTAAGTGACGGTAACTATGGCTACACCTTC.

The chain carries TRBV5-3 and TRBJ1-4, with TRBD1 matching 12 bases. TRBV5-3 is an ORF for which the function is uncertain. There are 19 residues in the CDR3. With 0 bases clipped from V and 8 bases from J, the junction kept 14 bases outside the gene matches. DNA of the CDR3: TGTGCCAGAAGCTTGGACTATCCTGGGACAGGGGGCGTCAGGGAAAAACTGTTTTTT. Translated: CARSLDYPGTGGVREKLFF.

In its sample, this clone was seen once. The chain uses TRBV28 and TRBJ2-3; D is tentatively TRBD1 or TRBD2 (5 bases each). The CDR3 sequence is 16 residues long. Germline lookup yields CDR1 MDHEN and CDR2 SYDVKM. V lost 5 bases to trimming and J lost 5 bases, with 20 bases between them. CDR3 in amino acids: CASSPPGTPFIDTQYF. In nucleotides, the CDR3 is TGTGCCAGCAGTCCCCCCGGGACCCCTTTCATAGATACGCAGTATTTT.

The sample holds one count of this clone. The sample holds other DNA sequences that translate to the same CDR3. V usage is TRBV5-1 and J usage is TRBJ1-5; unclear D gene. The CDR3 contains 12 residues. Trimming shortened V by 0 bases and J by 7 bases, and 5 bases separated the two germline ends. Germline V gives CDR1 SGHRS, CDR2 YFSETQ. The CDR3 loop is CASSLEGQPQHF. As DNA, the CDR3 is TGCGCCAGCAGCTTGGAAGGGCAGCCCCAGCATTTT.

J is TRBJ2-7 and V is TRBV6-6; perhaps TRBD1 as D (5 bases). Germline values: CDR1 MNHNY, CDR2 SVGAGI (reference sequence). This CDR3 has 12 residues. V lost 6 bases, J lost 3 bases, and 9 bases lay in between. The CDR3 protein is CASSPTVYEQYF. In DNA form, the CDR3 reads TGTGCCAGCAGCCCGACAGTCTACGAGCAGTACTTC.

The rearrangement uses TRBV7-9 and TRBJ1-6, with 7 bases matching TRBD1. V shed 5 bases and J 7 bases; nucleotides not matched to a gene: 14. The CDR3 sequence is 17 residues long. Germline lookup yields CDR1 SEHNR and CDR2 FQNEAQ (reference sequence). Written as DNA, the CDR3 is TGTGCCAGCAGCCTTCCCCTAGGGGGCCCCGGGAATTCACCCCTCCACTTT. It specifies CASSLPLGGPGNSPLHF. Supplemented by reference TRBV7-9 and TRBJ1-6, the full variable domain reads DTGVSQNPRHKITKRGQNVTFRCDPISEHNRLYWYRQTLGQGPEFLTYFQNEAQLEKSRLLSDRFSAERPKGSFSTLEIQRTEQGDSAMYLCASSLPLGGPGNSPLHFGNGTRLTVT.

This chain joins TRBV6-5 and TRBJ1-1, with 11 bases lining up with TRBD1. Germline loops: CDR1 MNHEY, CDR2 SVGAGI. The J segment lost 5 bases and the V segment lost 11 bases, leaving 13 bases of the junction unmatched. This CDR3 region has 15 residues. The CDR3 spells CAVRRTGGGETEAFF. CDR3 DNA: TGTGCCGTCAGACGGACAGGGGGCGGGGAGACTGAAGCTTTCTTT.

J is TRBJ1-4 and V is TRBV18; D is unclear. Germline CDR1 KGHSH, CDR2 LQKENI. There are 14 residues in the CDR3. Trimming cost V 4 bases and J 5 bases, with 11 bases left between them. The CDR3 DNA reads as TGTGCCAGCTCACGTGACGGAGGCAATGAAAAACTGTTTTTT. Protein: CASSRDGGNEKLFF.